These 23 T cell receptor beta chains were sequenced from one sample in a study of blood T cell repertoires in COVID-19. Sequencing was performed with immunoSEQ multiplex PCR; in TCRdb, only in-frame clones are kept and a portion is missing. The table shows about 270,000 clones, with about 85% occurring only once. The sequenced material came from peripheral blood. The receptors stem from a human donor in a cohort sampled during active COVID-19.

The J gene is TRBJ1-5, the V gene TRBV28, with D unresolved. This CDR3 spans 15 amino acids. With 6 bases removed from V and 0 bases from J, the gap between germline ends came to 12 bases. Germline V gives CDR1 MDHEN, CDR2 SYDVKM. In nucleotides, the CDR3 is TGTGCCAGCAGCTCCCGTAGCTATAGCAATCAGCCCCAGCATTTT. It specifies CASSSRSYSNQPQHF.

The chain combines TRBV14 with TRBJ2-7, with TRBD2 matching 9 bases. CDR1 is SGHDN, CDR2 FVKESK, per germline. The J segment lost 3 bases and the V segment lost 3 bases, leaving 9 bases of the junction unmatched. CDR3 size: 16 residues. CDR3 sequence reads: CASSQGPSGKLYEQYF. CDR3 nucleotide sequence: TGTGCCAGCAGCCAGGGTCCTAGCGGGAAACTCTACGAGCAGTACTTC. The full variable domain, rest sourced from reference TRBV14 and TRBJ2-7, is EAGVTQFPSHSVIEKGQTVTLRCDPISGHDNLYWYRRVMGKEIKFLLHFVKESKQDESGMPNNRFLAERTGGTYSTLKVQPAELEDSGVYFCASSQGPSGKLYEQYFGPGTRLTVT.

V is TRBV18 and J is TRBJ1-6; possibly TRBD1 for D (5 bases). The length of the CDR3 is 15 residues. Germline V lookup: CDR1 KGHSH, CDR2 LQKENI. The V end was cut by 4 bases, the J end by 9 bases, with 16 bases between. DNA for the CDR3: TGTGCCAGCTCACAGGACCGCGGAGGGGTTTCACCCCTCCACTTT. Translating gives CASSQDRGGVSPLHF.

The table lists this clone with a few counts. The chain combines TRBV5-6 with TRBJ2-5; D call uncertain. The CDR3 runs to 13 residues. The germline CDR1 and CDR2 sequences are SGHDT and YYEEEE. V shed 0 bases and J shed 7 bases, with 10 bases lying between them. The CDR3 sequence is CASSLAGEGTQYF. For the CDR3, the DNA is TGTGCCAGCAGCTTGGCCGGAGAAGGGACCCAGTACTTC.

Written as DNA, the CDR3 is TGTGCCAGCTCACCAAACTCGTACCAAGAGACCCAGTACTTC. This sequence encodes CASSPNSYQETQYF. The chain links TRBV18 to TRBJ2-5; D is uncertain. The CDR3 sequence is 14 residues long. Germline CDR1 is KGHSH and CDR2 is LQKENI. The V gene lost 2 bases and the J gene lost 0 bases, with 7 bases spanning the gap.

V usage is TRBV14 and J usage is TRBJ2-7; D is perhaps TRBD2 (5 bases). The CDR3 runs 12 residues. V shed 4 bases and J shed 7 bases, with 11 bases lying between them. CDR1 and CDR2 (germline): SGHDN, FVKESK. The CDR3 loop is CASSLHGEEQYF. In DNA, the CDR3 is TGTGCCAGCAGCCTTCACGGGGAGGAGCAGTACTTC. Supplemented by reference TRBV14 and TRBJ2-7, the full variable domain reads EAGVTQFPSHSVIEKGQTVTLRCDPISGHDNLYWYRRVMGKEIKFLLHFVKESKQDESGMPNNRFLAERTGGTYSTLKVQPAELEDSGVYFCASSLHGEEQYFGPGTRLTVT.

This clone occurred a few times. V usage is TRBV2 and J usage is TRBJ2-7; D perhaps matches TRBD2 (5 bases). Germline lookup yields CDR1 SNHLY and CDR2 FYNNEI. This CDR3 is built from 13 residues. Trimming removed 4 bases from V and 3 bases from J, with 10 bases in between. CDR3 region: CASSVGENYEQYF. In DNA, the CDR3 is TGTGCCAGCAGTGTCGGGGAGAACTACGAGCAGTACTTC.

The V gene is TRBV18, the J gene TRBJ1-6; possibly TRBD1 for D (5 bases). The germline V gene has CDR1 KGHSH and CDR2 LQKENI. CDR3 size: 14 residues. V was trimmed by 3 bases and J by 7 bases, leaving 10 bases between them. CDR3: CASSPGRVNSPLHF. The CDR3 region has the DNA TGTGCCAGCTCACCGGGCAGGGTCAATTCACCCCTCCACTTT.

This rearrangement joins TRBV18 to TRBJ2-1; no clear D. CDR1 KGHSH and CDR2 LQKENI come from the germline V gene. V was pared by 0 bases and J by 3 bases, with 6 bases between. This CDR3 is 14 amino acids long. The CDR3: CASSPPSSYNEQFF. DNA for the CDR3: TGTGCCAGCTCACCACCTAGCAGCTACAATGAGCAGTTCTTC.

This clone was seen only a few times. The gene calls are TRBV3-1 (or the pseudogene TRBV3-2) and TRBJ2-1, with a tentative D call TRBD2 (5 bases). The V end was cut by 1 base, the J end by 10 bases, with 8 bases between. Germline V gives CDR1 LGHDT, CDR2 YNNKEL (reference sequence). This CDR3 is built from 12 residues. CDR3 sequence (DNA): TGTGCCAGCAGCCAAGTAGCGAACGAGCAGTTCTTC. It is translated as CASSQVANEQFF.

CDR3 loop: CASSRRQGGSAQHF. The CDR3 coding sequence is TGTGCCAGCAGTCGGCGACAGGGAGGATCGGCCCAGCATTTT. This chain uses TRBV6-6 with TRBJ1-5; TRBD1 agrees at 7 bases. J lost 11 bases, V lost 5 bases, and 12 bases had no gene match. CDR3 size: 14 residues. Germline V gene sequence: CDR1 MNHNY, CDR2 SVGAGI (reference sequence).

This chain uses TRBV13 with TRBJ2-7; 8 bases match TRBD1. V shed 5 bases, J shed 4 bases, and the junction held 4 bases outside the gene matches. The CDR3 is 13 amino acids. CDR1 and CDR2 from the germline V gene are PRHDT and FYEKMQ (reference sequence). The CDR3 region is CASSRTGIYEQYF. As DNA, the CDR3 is TGTGCCAGCAGCCGGACAGGGATTTACGAGCAGTACTTC.

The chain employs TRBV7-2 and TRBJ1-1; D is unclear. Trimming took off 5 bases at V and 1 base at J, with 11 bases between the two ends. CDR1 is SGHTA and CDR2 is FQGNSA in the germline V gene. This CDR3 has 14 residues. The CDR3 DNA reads TGTGCCAGCAGCGTTAAACATCAGAACACTGAAGCTTTCTTT. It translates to CASSVKHQNTEAFF.

Here the CDR3 reads CASRTGQGRQETQYF. The CDR3 coding sequence is TGTGCCAGTAGGACTGGACAGGGACGGCAAGAGACCCAGTACTTC. The chain recombines TRBV19 with TRBJ2-5, with 8 bases fitting TRBD1. Trimming took 6 bases from V and 2 from J; bases not matched to a gene: 8. Germline CDR1 reads LNHDA; CDR2 reads SQIVND (reference sequence). The CDR3 totals 15 residues.

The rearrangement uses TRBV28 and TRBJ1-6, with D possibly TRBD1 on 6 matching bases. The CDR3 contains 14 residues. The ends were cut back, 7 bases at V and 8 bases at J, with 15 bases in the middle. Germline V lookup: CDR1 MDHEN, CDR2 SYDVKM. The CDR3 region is CASTQGGGYSPLHF. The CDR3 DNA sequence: TGTGCCAGCACCCAGGGAGGGGGGTATTCACCCCTCCACTTT.

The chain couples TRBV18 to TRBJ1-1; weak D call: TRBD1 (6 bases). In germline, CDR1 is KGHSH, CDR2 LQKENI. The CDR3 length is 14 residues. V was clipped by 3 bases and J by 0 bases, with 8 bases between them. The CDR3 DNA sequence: TGTGCCAGCTCACCGAGGGACATGAACACTGAAGCTTTCTTT. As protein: CASSPRDMNTEAFF.

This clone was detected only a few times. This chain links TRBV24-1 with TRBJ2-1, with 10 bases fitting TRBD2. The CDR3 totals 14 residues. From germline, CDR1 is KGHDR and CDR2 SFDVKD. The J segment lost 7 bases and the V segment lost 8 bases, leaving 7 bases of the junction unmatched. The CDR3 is CATKEREGQNEQFF. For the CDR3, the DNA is TGTGCCACCAAGGAGCGGGAGGGCCAGAATGAGCAGTTCTTC.

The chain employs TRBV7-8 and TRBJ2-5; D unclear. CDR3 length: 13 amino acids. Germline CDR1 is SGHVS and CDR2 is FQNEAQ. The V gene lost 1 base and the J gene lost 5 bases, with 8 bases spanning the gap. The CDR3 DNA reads TGTGCCAGCAGCTTAGGGATGAGGGAGACCCAGTACTTC. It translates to CASSLGMRETQYF.

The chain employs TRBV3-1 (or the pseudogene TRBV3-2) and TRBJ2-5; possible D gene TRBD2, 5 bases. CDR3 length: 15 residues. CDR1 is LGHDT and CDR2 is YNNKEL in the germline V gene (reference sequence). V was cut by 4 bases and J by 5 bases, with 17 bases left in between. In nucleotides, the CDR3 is TGTGCCAGCAGCCGCCTAGGAGCGGCCCCGGAGACCCAGTACTTC. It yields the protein CASSRLGAAPETQYF.

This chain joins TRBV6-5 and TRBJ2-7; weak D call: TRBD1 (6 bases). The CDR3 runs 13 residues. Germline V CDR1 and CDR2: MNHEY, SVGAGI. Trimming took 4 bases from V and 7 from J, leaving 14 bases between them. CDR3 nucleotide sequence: TGTGCCAGCAGTTCCCGACAGGTATGGGAGCAGTACTTC. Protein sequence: CASSSRQVWEQYF.

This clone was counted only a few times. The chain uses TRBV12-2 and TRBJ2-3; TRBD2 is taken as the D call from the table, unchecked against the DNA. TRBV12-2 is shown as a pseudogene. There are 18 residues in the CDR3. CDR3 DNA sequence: TGTGCAAGTCGTTATACAACCCCGTCAGCGGGAGGCACAGATACGCAGTATTTT. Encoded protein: CASRYTTPSAGGTDTQYF.

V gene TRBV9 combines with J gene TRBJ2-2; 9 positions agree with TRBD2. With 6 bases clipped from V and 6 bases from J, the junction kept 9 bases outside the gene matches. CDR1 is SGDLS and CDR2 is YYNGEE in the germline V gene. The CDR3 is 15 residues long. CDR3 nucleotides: TGTGCCAGCAAGTATAGCGGGAGTGGTCCCGGGGAGCTGTTTTTT. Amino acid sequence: CASKYSGSGPGELFF.

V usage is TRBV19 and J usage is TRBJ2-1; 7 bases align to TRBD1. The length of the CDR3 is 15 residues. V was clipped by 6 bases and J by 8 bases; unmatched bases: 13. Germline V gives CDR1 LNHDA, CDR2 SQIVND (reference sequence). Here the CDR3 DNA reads TGTGCCAGTAGCATCCCAGGGGGTACCCTGGATGAGCAGTTCTTC. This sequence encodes CASSIPGGTLDEQFF. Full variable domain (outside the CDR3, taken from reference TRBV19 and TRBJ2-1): DGGITQSPKYLFRKEGQNVTLSCEQNLNHDAMYWYRQDPGQGLRLIYYSQIVNDFQKGDIAEGYSVSREKKESFPLTVTSAQKNPTAFYLCASSIPGGTLDEQFFGPGTRLTVL.